A selection of T cell receptor beta chains follows, all from one sample in a study of CD8 T cells in ankylosing spondylitis. MiXCR, applied by TCRdb to the 5' RACE reads, yields one record per CDR3 protein. The sample gives hundreds of thousands of distinct CDR3 sequences, 7% to 10% of which show up once; approximately 5% is in the top ten. Material: blood, either unsorted or a sorted T cell fraction (not recorded which). All receptors derive from a female donor with ankylosing spondylitis or in good health (not recorded which). Each CDR3 is given with its conserved first and last residue. D genes are given only for firm matches. Clone size is shown for a subset of rows, as once, few, many or a class of expanded clone.

d_call | clone_size | j_call | v_call | cdr3_nt | cdr3_aa
TRBD2 | many | TRBJ2-1 | TRBV12-3/TRBV12-4 | TGTGCCAGCAGTACCCGTTCTAGCGGGAAGTTTGAGCAGTTCTTC | CASSTRSSGKFEQFF
. | many | TRBJ1-1 | TRBV6-2/TRBV6-3 | TGTGCCAGCGAATTCAGGACACCCAGTGCTGAAGCTTTCTTT | CASEFRTPSAEAFF
. | many | TRBJ2-3 | TRBV5-1 | TGCGCCAGCAGCTTGGAAGTATGGGGGAGCACAGATACGCAGTATTTT | CASSLEVWGSTDTQYF
TRBD2 | . | TRBJ2-5 | TRBV7-2 | TGTGCCAGCAGCGCGACGACTAGCGGTATTCCCCAGTACTTC | CASSATTSGIPQYF
. | few | TRBJ2-7 | TRBV7-8 | TGTGCCAGCAGCGGTGGACAAGTTGGGGACGAGCAGTACTTC | CASSGGQVGDEQYF
. | once | TRBJ2-4 | TRBV7-2 | TGTGCCAGCAGCTTAGCGGGGGGCTTCGGTAACATTCAGTACTTC | CASSLAGGFGNIQYF
. | many | TRBJ1-1 | TRBV12-3/TRBV12-4 | TGTGCCAGCAGTCGGAACACTGAAGCTTTCTTT | CASSRNTEAFF
. | many | TRBJ2-1 | TRBV6-2/TRBV6-3 | TGTGCCAGCAGCCCAGGACCAAGCTCCTACAATGAGCAGTTCTTC | CASSPGPSSYNEQFF
. | many | TRBJ2-5 | TRBV29-1 | TGCAGCGTTGAAGAAGGTGCGATACAAGAGACCCAGTACTTC | CSVEEGAIQETQYF
. | many | TRBJ2-1 | TRBV6-1 | TGTGCCAGCGGCCCGGGACCAGTTTTGAATGAGCAGTTCTTC | CASGPGPVLNEQFF
TRBD1 | many | TRBJ2-3 | TRBV10-3 | TGTGCCATCAGTGGCTACAGGGGGCCCGCAGATACGCAGTATTTT | CAISGYRGPADTQYF
. | many | TRBJ2-7 | TRBV12-3/TRBV12-4 | TGTGCCAGCAGTTGGGGAGTGATCCTAGACGAGCAGTACTTC | CASSWGVILDEQYF
TRBD1 | . | TRBJ2-7 | TRBV7-9 | TGTGCCAGCAGTTCCTACGGGACAGGAGGCGAGCAGTACTTC | CASSSYGTGGEQYF
. | many | TRBJ2-7 | TRBV2 | TGTGCCAGCAGTCTAGCGAACTACGAGCAGTACTTC | CASSLANYEQYF
. | few | TRBJ2-5 | TRBV5-5 | TGTGCCAGCAGCCATTCGGGGGTAGGAGAAGAGACCCAGTACTTC | CASSHSGVGEETQYF
TRBD1 | many | TRBJ2-7 | TRBV14 | TGTGCCAGCAGCCAAGACCCTGGGACAGGGTTGTTCTACGAGCAGTACTTC | CASSQDPGTGLFYEQYF
. | many | TRBJ2-6 | TRBV4-3 | TGCGCCAGCAGCCCGAACCCGGGGTCTGGGGCCAACGTCCTGACTTTC | CASSPNPGSGANVLTF
TRBD2 | many | TRBJ2-1 | TRBV27 | TGTGCCAGCAGTCTATACATAGCGGGAGGGCCGAATGAGCAGTTCTTC | CASSLYIAGGPNEQFF
. | few | TRBJ1-6 | TRBV28 | TGTGCCAGCAGTTATCGCTCAGGGGTTTCACCCCTCCACTTT | CASSYRSGVSPLHF
TRBD2 | many | TRBJ2-1 | TRBV6-2/TRBV6-3 | TGTGCCAGCAGTTACTCGACGACTAGCGAGCCGAGCTCCTACAATGAGCAGTTCTTC | CASSYSTTSEPSSYNEQFF
. | many | TRBJ2-1 | TRBV5-5 | TGTGCCAGCAGCTTGTTCCATGAGCAGTTCTTC | CASSLFHEQFF
. | . | TRBJ2-7 | TRBV7-9 | TGTGCCACCGAGCCCCGGGGCCCTTCCTACGAGCAGTACTTC | CATEPRGPSYEQYF
TRBD1 | . | TRBJ1-5 | TRBV25-1 | TGTGCCAGCAGTGGGACAGGTAGTCAGCCCCAGCATTTT | CASSGTGSQPQHF
TRBD2 | many | TRBJ2-3 | TRBV2 | TGTGCCAGCAGTATAGCGGGAGCCACAGATACGCAGTATTTT | CASSIAGATDTQYF
. | many | TRBJ2-7 | TRBV5-6 | TGTGCCAGCAGCTTGGAACAGGCCTCCTACGAGCAGTACTTC | CASSLEQASYEQYF
. | few | TRBJ2-7 | TRBV7-9 | TGTGCCAGCAGCCACAAAAGCGAGCAGTACTTC | CASSHKSEQYF
. | many | TRBJ2-7 | TRBV20-1 | TGCAGTCTTAGGGGAAGGTTTGACTACGAGCAGTACTTC | CSLRGRFDYEQYF
. | many | TRBJ2-7 | TRBV20-1 | TGCAGTGCTAGAGATTGGGGCTATTACGAGCAGTACTTC | CSARDWGYYEQYF
. | many | TRBJ2-7 | TRBV18 | TGTGCCAGCTCCCTTTCTTCGGGAGAAAACGAGCAGTACTTC | CASSLSSGENEQYF
TRBD2 | . | TRBJ2-7 | TRBV7-9 | TGTGCCAGCAGCTTACGAGCGGGGGCGTTGGGTACCTACGAGCAGTACTTC | CASSLRAGALGTYEQYF
TRBD1 | many | TRBJ1-2 | TRBV28 | TGTGCCAGCACTCGAGGGGGACAGGAGTACTATGGCTACACCTTC | CASTRGGQEYYGYTF
. | . | TRBJ1-1 | TRBV2 | TGTGCCAGCAGGGACATGGACAGCCTGAACACTGAAGCTTTCTTT | CASRDMDSLNTEAFF
. | many | TRBJ2-1 | TRBV7-2 | TGTGCCAGCAGCTGGCCTGGGGGGAATGAGCAGTTCTTC | CASSWPGGNEQFF
TRBD1 | many | TRBJ1-5 | TRBV20-1 | TGCAGTGCTCCCCTGACAGGGGATCAGCCCCAGCATTTT | CSAPLTGDQPQHF
. | . | TRBJ2-3 | TRBV20-1 | TGCAGTGCTACAGAGAGGGCCGGGATTGCAGATACGCAGTATTTT | CSATERAGIADTQYF
. | many | TRBJ2-5 | TRBV27 | TGTGCCAGCAGTGTATCCGGTGGGACAACTAGGACCCAGTACTTC | CASSVSGGTTRTQYF
TRBD1 | . | TRBJ1-1 | TRBV6-2/TRBV6-3 | TGTGCCAGCAGCCAGGACAGGGGGGACGCTGAAGCTTTCTTT | CASSQDRGDAEAFF
TRBD2 | many | TRBJ2-1 | TRBV28 | TGTGCCAGCAGGGCCCTGCGGGAGGGTTCGCACAATGAGCAGTTCTTC | CASRALREGSHNEQFF
. | many | TRBJ2-5 | TRBV20-1 | TGCAGTGCTAGTCTCGGGGGTACTTCAGAGACCCAGTACTTC | CSASLGGTSETQYF
TRBD1 | . | TRBJ1-5 | TRBV2 | TGTGCCAGCAGTAACCACAGGGGGCTGGGTCAGCCCCAGCATTTT | CASSNHRGLGQPQHF
TRBD2 | many | TRBJ2-7 | TRBV25-1 | TGTGCCAGCAGGACCAGCGGGAGTCATCCCTACGAGCAGTACTTC | CASRTSGSHPYEQYF
TRBD1 | many | TRBJ2-5 | TRBV29-1 | TGCAGCGTCGGGGGACAGGAAATGCAAGAGACCCAGTACTTC | CSVGGQEMQETQYF
TRBD1 | many | TRBJ1-6 | TRBV6-5 | TGTGCCAGCAGTTACGGGGGACAGGGGTGGGATTCACCCCTCCACTTT | CASSYGGQGWDSPLHF
TRBD2 | many | TRBJ2-7 | TRBV10-3 | TGTGCCATCAGTGACGGACTAGCGGGAGCCCACGAGCAGTACTTC | CAISDGLAGAHEQYF
. | many | TRBJ2-4 | TRBV15 | TGTGCCACCAGTCGGATCTCGGGCACCAAAAACATTCAGTACTTC | CATSRISGTKNIQYF
. | many | TRBJ2-7 | TRBV12-3/TRBV12-4 | TGTGCCAGCAGTTTTCCAGCGGGCGACGAGCAGTACTTC | CASSFPAGDEQYF
TRBD1 | many | TRBJ1-4 | TRBV4-3 | TGCGCCAGCAGCCAAGTGGGGACAGGGAGAGAGGGACTGTTTTTT | CASSQVGTGREGLFF
. | few | TRBJ1-2 | TRBV6-1 | TGTGCCAGCAGCCCCCGAGGGGAAATATGGTATGGCTACACCTTC | CASSPRGEIWYGYTF
. | many | TRBJ2-7 | TRBV9 | TGTGCCAGCAGCCCCAATCTCCTCTACGAGCAGTACTTC | CASSPNLLYEQYF
. | few | TRBJ1-5 | TRBV3-1 | TGTGCCGGGCGCTTAATATGGAATCAGCCCCAGCATTTT | CAGRLIWNQPQHF
. | . | TRBJ2-2 | TRBV7-6 | TGTGCCAGCAGCTTAACCCGGGAAGGGCGCGCCGGGGAGCTGTTTTTT | CASSLTREGRAGELFF
TRBD2 | . | TRBJ2-1 | TRBV20-1 | TGCAGTGCTCGACAGACTAGCGGGAGGGCCCTTTTCAATGAGCAGTTCTTC | CSARQTSGRALFNEQFF